This is a list of T cell receptor beta chains from one sample in a study of blood T cell repertoires in COVID-19. The protocol was immunoSEQ multiplex PCR, while the TCRdb copy is restricted to in-frame clones and leaves out a portion. This sample has hundreds of thousands of clones; about 93% occur once, and the top ten carry 0.82%. Sequences were obtained from peripheral blood. The receptors derive from a man in his sixties with COVID-19, enrolled during active disease. Each CDR3 is given with its conserved first and last residue. The D gene is left open where the match is weak. Clone size is stated in some rows and not others, as once, few, many or a class when expanded.

clone size,D gene,V gene,J gene,CDR3 protein,CDR3 DNA
.,.,TRBV19,TRBJ1-4,CASSLRSGNEKLFF,TGTGCCAGTAGCCTCAGAAGTGGCAATGAAAAACTGTTTTTT
.,TRBD1,TRBV6-5,TRBJ1-4,CASSYGTGREKLFF,TGTGCCAGCAGTTACGGGACAGGGCGTGAAAAACTGTTTTTT
once,.,TRBV9,TRBJ2-3,CASSEGTLSTDTQYF,TGTGCCAGCAGCGAGGGGACTCTCAGCACAGATACGCAGTATTTT
.,TRBD1,TRBV5-1,TRBJ2-7,CASSRQGGVGLNEQYF,TGCGCCAGCAGCCGCCAAGGGGGCGTAGGACTGAACGAGCAGTACTTC
.,.,TRBV7-9,TRBJ1-2,CASSLQSPAGYGYTF,TGTGCCAGCAGCTTACAAAGCCCCGCTGGCTATGGCTACACCTTC
.,TRBD2,TRBV27,TRBJ2-7,CASSQSGAGRSYEQYF,TGTGCCAGCAGTCAAAGCGGGGCAGGCCGATCCTACGAGCAGTACTTC
.,.,TRBV7-5,TRBJ2-5,CARSPGEETQYF,TGTGCCAGAAGCCCCGGGGAAGAGACCCAGTACTTC
.,.,TRBV19,TRBJ2-7,CASSIQLVVSYEQYF,TGTGCCAGTAGTATTCAACTAGTAGTCTCCTACGAGCAGTACTTC
.,TRBD1,TRBV18,TRBJ1-6,CASSRGQGANSPLHF,TGTGCCAGCTCAAGGGGACAGGGGGCTAATTCACCCCTCCACTTT
.,.,TRBV21-1,TRBJ1-5,CASSKDPRARGHQPQHF,TGTGCCAGCAGCAAAGATCCGCGGGCCAGGGGACATCAGCCCCAGCATTTT
.,.,TRBV18,TRBJ1-2,CASSPSRGSGIGYTF,TGTGCCAGCTCACCGTCCCGGGGGTCAGGTATCGGCTACACCTTC
.,.,TRBV6-1,TRBJ2-1,CASSQPYGDNEQFF,TGTGCCAGCAGTCAGCCTTACGGGGACAATGAGCAGTTCTTC